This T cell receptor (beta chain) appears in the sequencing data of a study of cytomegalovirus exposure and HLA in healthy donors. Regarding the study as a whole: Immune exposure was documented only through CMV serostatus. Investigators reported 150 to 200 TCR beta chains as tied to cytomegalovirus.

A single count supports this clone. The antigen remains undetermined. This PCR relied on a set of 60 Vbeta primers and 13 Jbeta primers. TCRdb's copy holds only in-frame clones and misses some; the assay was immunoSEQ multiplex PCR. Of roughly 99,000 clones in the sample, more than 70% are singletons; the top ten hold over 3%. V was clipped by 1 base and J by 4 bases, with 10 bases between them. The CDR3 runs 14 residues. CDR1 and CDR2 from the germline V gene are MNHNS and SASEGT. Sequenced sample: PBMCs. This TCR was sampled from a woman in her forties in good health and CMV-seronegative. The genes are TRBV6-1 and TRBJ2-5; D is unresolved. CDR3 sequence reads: CASSEGQARETQYF. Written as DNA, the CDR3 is TGTGCCAGCAGTGAAGGGCAGGCCAGAGAGACCCAGTACTTC.